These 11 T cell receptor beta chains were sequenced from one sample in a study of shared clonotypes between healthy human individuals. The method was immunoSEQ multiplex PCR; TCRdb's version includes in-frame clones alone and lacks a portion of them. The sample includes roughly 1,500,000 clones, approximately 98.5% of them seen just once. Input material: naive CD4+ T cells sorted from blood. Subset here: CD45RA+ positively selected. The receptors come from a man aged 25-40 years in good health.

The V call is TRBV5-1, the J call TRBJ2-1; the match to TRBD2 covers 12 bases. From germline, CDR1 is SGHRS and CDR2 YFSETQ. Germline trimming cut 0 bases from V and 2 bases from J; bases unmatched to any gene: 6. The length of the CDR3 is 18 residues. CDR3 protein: CASSLGLAGGYAYNEQFF. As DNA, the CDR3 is TGCGCCAGCAGCTTGGGGCTAGCGGGAGGGTACGCCTACAATGAGCAGTTCTTC.

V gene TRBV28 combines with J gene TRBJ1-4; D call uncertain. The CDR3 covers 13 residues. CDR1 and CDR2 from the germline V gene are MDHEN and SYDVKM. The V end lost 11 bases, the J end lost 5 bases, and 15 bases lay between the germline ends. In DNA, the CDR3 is TGTGCCGTACTGGGAGGGTTGAATGAAAAACTGTTTTTT. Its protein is CAVLGGLNEKLFF. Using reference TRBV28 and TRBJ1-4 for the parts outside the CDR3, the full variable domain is DVKVTQSSRYLVKRTGEKVFLECVQDMDHENMFWYRQDPGLGLRLIYFSYDVKMKEKGDIPEGYSVSREKKERFSLILESASTNQTSMYLCAVLGGLNEKLFFGSGTQLSVL.

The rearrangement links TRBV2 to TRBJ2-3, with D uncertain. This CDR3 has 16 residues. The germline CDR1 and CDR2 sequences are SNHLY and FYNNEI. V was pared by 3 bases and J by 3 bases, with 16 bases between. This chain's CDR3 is CASSDEHPGSTDTQYF. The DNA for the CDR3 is TGTGCCAGCAGTGACGAACACCCAGGCAGTACAGATACGCAGTATTTT.

The CDR3: CASSLTPGQDTEAFF. For the CDR3, the DNA is TGTGCCAGCAGCTTAACTCCAGGGCAAGACACTGAAGCTTTCTTT. The rearrangement links TRBV7-3 to TRBJ1-1; possibly TRBD1 for D (5 bases). Germline lookup yields CDR1 SGHTA and CDR2 FQGTGA. The CDR3 sequence is 15 residues long. V lost 0 bases and J lost 3, with 11 bases in between.

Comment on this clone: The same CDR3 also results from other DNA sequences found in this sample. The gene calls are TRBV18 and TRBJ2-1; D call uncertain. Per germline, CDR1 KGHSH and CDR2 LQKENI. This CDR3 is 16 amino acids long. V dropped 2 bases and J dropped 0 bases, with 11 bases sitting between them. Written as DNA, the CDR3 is TGTGCCAGCTCACCAGTTCCCGGTAGCTCCTACAATGAGCAGTTCTTC. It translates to CASSPVPGSSYNEQFF.

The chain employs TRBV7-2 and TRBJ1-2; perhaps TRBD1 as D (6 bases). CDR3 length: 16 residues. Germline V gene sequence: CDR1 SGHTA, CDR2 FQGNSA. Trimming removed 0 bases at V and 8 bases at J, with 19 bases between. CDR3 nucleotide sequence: TGTGCCAGCAGCTTAGCCCCCGGGGGCTCCAGTGGGGGCTACACCTTC. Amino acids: CASSLAPGGSSGGYTF.

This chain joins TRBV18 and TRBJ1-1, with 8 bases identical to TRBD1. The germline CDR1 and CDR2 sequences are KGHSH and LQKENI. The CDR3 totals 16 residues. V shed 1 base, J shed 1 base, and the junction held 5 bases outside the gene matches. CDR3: CASSPLGGTGNTEAFF. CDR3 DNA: TGTGCCAGCTCACCACTCGGCGGGACAGGGAACACTGAAGCTTTCTTT. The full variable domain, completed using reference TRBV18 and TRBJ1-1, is NAGVMQNPRHLVRRRGQEARLRCSPMKGHSHVYWYRQLPEEGLKFMVYLQKENIIDESGMPKERFSAEFPKEGPSILRIQQVVRGDSAAYFCASSPLGGTGNTEAFFGQGTRLTVV.

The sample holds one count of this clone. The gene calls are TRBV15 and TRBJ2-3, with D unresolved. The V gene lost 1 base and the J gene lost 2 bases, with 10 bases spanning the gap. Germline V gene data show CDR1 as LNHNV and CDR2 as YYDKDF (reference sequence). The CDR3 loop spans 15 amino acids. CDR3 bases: TGTGCCACCAGCAGAGGAGAAGGGAACACAGATACGCAGTATTTT. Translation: CATSRGEGNTDTQYF.

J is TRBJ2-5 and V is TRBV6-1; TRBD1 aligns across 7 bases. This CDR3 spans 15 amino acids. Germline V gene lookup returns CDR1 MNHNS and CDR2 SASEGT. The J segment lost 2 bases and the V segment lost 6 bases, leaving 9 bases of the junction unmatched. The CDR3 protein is CASSIGGQLQETQYF. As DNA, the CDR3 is TGTGCCAGCAGCATAGGGGGACAGCTTCAAGAGACCCAGTACTTC.

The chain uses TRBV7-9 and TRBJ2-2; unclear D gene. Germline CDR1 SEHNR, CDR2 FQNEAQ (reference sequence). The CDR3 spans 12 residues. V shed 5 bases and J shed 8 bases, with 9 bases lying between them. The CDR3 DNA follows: TGTGCCAGCAGCCCGGACGTGGGGGAGCTGTTTTTT. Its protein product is CASSPDVGELFF.

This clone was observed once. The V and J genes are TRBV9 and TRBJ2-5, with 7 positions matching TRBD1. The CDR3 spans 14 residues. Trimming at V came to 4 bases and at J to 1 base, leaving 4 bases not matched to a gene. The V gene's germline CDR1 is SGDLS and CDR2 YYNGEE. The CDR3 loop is CASSQGQVQETQYF. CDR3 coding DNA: TGTGCCAGCAGCCAAGGACAGGTCCAAGAGACCCAGTACTTC.